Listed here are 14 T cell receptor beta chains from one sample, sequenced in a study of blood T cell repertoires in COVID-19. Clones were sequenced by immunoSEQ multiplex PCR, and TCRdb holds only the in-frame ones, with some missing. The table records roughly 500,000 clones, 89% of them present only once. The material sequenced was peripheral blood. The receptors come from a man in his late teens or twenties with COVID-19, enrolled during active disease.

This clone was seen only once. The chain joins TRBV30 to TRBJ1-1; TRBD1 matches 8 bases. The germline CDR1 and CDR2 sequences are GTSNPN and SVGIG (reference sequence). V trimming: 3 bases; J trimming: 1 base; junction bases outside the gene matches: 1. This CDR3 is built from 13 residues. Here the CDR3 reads CAWSGQGNTEAFF. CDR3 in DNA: TGTGCCTGGAGCGGACAGGGGAACACTGAAGCTTTCTTT.

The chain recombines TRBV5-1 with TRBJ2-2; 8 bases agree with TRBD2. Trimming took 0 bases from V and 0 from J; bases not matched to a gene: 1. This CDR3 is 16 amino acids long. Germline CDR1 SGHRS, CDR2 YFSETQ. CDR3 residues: CASSLVSGANTGELFF. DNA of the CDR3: TGCGCCAGCAGCTTGGTTAGCGGGGCGAACACCGGGGAGCTGTTTTTT. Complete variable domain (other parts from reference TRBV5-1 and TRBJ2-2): KAGVTQTPRYLIKTRGQQVTLSCSPISGHRSVSWYQQTPGQGLQFLFEYFSETQRNKGNFPGRFSGRQFSNSRSEMNVSTLELGDSALYLCASSLVSGANTGELFFGEGSRLTVL.

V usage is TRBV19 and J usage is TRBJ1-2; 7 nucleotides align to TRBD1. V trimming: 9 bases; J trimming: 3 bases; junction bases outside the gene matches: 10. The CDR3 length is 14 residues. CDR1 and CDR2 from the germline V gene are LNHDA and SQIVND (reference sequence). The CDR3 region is CASGGTEEYYGYTF. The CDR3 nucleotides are TGTGCCAGCGGCGGGACAGAGGAATACTATGGCTACACCTTC.

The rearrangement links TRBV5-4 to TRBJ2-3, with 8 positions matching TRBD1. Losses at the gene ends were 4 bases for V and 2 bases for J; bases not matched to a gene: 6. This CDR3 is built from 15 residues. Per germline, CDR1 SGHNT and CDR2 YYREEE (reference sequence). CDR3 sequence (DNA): TGTGCCAGCAGCGTACGACAGGGGCCCACAGATACGCAGTATTTT. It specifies CASSVRQGPTDTQYF. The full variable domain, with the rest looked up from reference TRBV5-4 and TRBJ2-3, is ETGVTQSPTHLIKTRGQQVTLRCSSQSGHNTVSWYQQALGQGPQFIFQYYREEENGRGNFPPRFSGLQFPNYSSELNVNALELDDSALYLCASSVRQGPTDTQYFGPGTRLTVL.

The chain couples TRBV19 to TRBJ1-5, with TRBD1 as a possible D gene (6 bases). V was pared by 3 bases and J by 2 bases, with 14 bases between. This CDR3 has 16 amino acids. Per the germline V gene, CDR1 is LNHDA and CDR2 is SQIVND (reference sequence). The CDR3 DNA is TGTGCCAGTAGTATTAGCGGGGGGCGAGGCAATCAGCCCCAGCATTTT. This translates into CASSISGGRGNQPQHF.

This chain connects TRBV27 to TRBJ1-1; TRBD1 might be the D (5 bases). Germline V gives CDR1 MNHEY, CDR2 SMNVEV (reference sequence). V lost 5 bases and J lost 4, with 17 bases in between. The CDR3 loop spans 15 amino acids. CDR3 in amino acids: CASSAWGRQFTEAFF. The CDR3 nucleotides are TGTGCCAGCAGTGCGTGGGGCAGACAATTCACTGAAGCTTTCTTT.

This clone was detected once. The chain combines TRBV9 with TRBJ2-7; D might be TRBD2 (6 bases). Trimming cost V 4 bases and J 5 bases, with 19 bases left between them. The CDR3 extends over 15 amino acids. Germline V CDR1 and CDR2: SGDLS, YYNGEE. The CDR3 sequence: CASSPEGRQIDEQYF. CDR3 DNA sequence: TGTGCCAGCAGCCCGGAGGGGCGACAGATCGACGAGCAGTACTTC.

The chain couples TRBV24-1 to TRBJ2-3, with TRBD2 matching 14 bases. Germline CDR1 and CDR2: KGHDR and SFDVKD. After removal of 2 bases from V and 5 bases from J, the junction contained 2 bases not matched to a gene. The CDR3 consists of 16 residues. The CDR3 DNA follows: TGTGCCACCAGTGATTCGACTAGCGGGGGGGTAGATACGCAGTATTTT. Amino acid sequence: CATSDSTSGGVDTQYF.

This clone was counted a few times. CDR3 region: CASSSRPGFRNSPLHF. In DNA, the CDR3 is TGTGCCAGCAGTTCCCGCCCCGGGTTTAGGAATTCACCCCTCCACTTT. J is TRBJ1-6 and V is TRBV6-5; no clear D gene. CDR1 and CDR2 from the germline V gene are MNHEY and SVGAGI. CDR3 size: 16 residues. Trimming removed 4 bases from V and 7 bases from J, with 17 bases in between.

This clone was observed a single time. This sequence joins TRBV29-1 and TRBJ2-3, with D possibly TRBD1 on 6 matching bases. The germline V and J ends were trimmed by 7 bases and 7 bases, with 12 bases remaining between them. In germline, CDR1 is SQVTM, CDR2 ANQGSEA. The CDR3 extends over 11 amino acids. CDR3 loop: CSAADRHTQYF. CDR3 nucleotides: TGCAGCGCGGCGGACAGACATACGCAGTATTTT.

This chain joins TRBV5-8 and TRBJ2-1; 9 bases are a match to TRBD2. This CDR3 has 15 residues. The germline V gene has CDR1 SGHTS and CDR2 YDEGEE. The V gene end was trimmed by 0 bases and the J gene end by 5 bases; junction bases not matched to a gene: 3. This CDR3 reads CASSLGLAANNEQFF. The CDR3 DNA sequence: TGTGCCAGCAGCTTGGGACTAGCGGCTAACAATGAGCAGTTCTTC.

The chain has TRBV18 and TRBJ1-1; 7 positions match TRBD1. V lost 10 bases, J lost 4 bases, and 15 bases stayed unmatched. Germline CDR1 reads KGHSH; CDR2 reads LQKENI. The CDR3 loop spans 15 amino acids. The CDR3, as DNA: TGTGCCACCGCAAGGCTGACAGGGCAGGGCACTGAAGCTTTCTTT. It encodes CATARLTGQGTEAFF. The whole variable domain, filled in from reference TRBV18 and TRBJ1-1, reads NAGVMQNPRHLVRRRGQEARLRCSPMKGHSHVYWYRQLPEEGLKFMVYLQKENIIDESGMPKERFSAEFPKEGPSILRIQQVVRGDSAAYFCATARLTGQGTEAFFGQGTRLTVV.

The CDR3 sequence: CASGMARNTEAFF. The CDR3 coding sequence is TGTGCCAGCGGTATGGCCCGGAACACTGAAGCTTTCTTT. The chain carries TRBV27 and TRBJ1-1; no clear D gene. The CDR3 runs 13 residues. Germline V CDR1 and CDR2: MNHEY, SMNVEV (reference sequence). V shed 8 bases and J shed 1 base, with 11 bases lying between them.

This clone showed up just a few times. CDR3 residues: CASSRLGWQETQYF. CDR3 in DNA: TGTGCCAGCAGCAGACTAGGATGGCAAGAGACCCAGTACTTC. The chain uses TRBV7-9 and TRBJ2-5; maybe TRBD2 (6 bases). The germline V gene encodes CDR1 SEHNR and CDR2 FQNEAQ (reference sequence). V dropped 5 bases and J dropped 2 bases, with 12 bases sitting between them. The CDR3 spans 14 residues.